This entry lists 21 T cell receptor beta chains sequenced from one sample in a study of T cell responses to AZD1222 COVID-19 vaccine. Generated by immunoSEQ multiplex PCR, the TCRdb table keeps only in-frame clones and is missing some. The sample carries about 120,000 clones, around 87% recorded once. The sequencing used peripheral blood, collected 28 days after the second AZD1222 dose. The receptor set was obtained from an adult who received the AZD1222 COVID-19 vaccine.

The V gene is TRBV16, the J gene TRBJ2-7, with a weak D call TRBD1 (6 bases). V was pared by 4 bases and J by 7 bases, with 14 bases between. The CDR3 has 13 residues. Germline CDR1 KGHSY, CDR2 FQNENV. CDR3 DNA sequence: TGTGCCAGCAGCCGCAAACAGGGCGGGGAGCAGTACTTC. This encodes CASSRKQGGEQYF.

The table lists this clone with a few counts. J is TRBJ2-7 and V is TRBV5-5; D uncertain. Trimming removed 2 bases from V and 1 base from J, with 7 bases in between. This CDR3 is built from 13 residues. Germline V gives CDR1 SGHKS, CDR2 YYEKEE (reference sequence). The CDR3: CASSFPLSYEQYF. In nucleotides, the CDR3 is TGTGCCAGCAGCTTTCCGTTGTCCTACGAGCAGTACTTC.

A word on this clone: Other DNA sequences in the sample encode the same CDR3. The chain joins TRBV12-3 or TRBV12-4 to TRBJ1-1; no firm D call. Trimming took 5 bases from V and 0 from J, leaving 7 bases between them. The CDR3 runs 13 residues. This CDR3 reads CASSLELNTEAFF. The DNA for the CDR3 is TGTGCCAGCAGTCTAGAACTGAACACTGAAGCTTTCTTT.

The rearrangement uses TRBV7-2 and TRBJ2-7, with D hard to call. V was pared by 3 bases and J by 0 bases, with 12 bases between. The CDR3 length is 15 residues. Germline V lookup: CDR1 SGHTA, CDR2 FQGNSA. The CDR3 nucleotides are TGTGCCAGCAGCTTCCGCGAGGCTAGCTCCTACGAGCAGTACTTC. Translation: CASSFREASSYEQYF.

The V gene is TRBV19, the J gene TRBJ2-7; perhaps TRBD2 as D (5 bases). CDR1 and CDR2 from the germline V gene are LNHDA and SQIVND (reference sequence). The ends were cut back, 10 bases at V and 3 bases at J, with 22 bases in the middle. The length of the CDR3 is 15 residues. CDR3 in DNA: TGTGCCACGAGGATTGGTGACGGGATGTTCTACGAGCAGTACTTC. Translation gives CATRIGDGMFYEQYF.

This clone was detected only a few times. The chain combines TRBV14 with TRBJ1-4, with D hard to call. Germline CDR1 and CDR2: SGHDN and FVKESK. CDR3 size: 11 residues. V was trimmed by 11 bases and J by 4 bases, leaving 8 bases between them. The CDR3: CARLLNEKLFF. CDR3 nucleotides: TGTGCCCGACTGCTTAATGAAAAACTGTTTTTT.

The V call is TRBV5-1, the J call TRBJ2-2; tentative D call: TRBD2 (5 bases). V lost 7 bases and J lost 1, with 11 bases in between. Germline V gives CDR1 SGHRS, CDR2 YFSETQ. This CDR3 comprises 14 residues. CDR3 region: CASGVEGNTGELFF. The CDR3 nucleotides read TGCGCCAGCGGGGTCGAGGGGAACACCGGGGAGCTGTTTTTT.

The V and J genes are TRBV7-9 and TRBJ1-6, with a weak D call TRBD1 (5 bases). There are 16 residues in the CDR3. Trimming pared 1 base from V and 6 bases from J, leaving 13 bases between. CDR1 SEHNR and CDR2 FQNEAQ come from the germline V gene (reference sequence). CDR3 amino acids: CASSLVGEVGNSPLHF. The CDR3 DNA sequence: TGTGCCAGCAGCTTAGTAGGGGAGGTGGGTAATTCACCCCTCCACTTT.

The chain uses TRBV11-1 and TRBJ2-3; no firm D call. The germline V gene has CDR1 SGHAT and CDR2 FQDESV (reference sequence). V shed 1 base and J shed 2 bases, with 7 bases lying between them. CDR3 length equals 14 residues. The CDR3 spells CASSLDRSTDTQYF. In nucleotides, the CDR3 is TGTGCCAGCAGCTTAGACAGATCCACAGATACGCAGTATTTT. The full variable domain, its missing parts supplied by reference TRBV11-1 and TRBJ2-3, is EAEVAQSPRYKITEKSQAVAFWCDPISGHATLYWYRQILGQGPELLVQFQDESVVDDSQLPKDRFSAERLKGVDSTLKIQPAELGDSAMYLCASSLDRSTDTQYFGPGTRLTVL.

Of note for this clone: Other DNA sequences in the same sample also yield this CDR3. V is TRBV5-6 and J is TRBJ1-5, with TRBD1 matching 7 bases. The CDR3 runs 15 residues. Germline CDR1 and CDR2: SGHDT and YYEEEE. Unmatched junction bases numbered 4, after V lost 4 bases and J lost 0 bases. The DNA for the CDR3 is TGTGCCAGCAGCATCGGGACAGTTAGCAATCAGCCCCAGCATTTT. This codes for CASSIGTVSNQPQHF. The full variable domain, rest sourced from reference TRBV5-6 and TRBJ1-5, is DAGVTQSPTHLIKTRGQQVTLRCSPKSGHDTVSWYQQALGQGPQFIFQYYEEEERQRGNFPDRFSGHQFPNYSSELNVNALLLGDSALYLCASSIGTVSNQPQHFGDGTRLSIL.

The chain combines TRBV5-6 with TRBJ1-1; D call uncertain. Trimming removed 4 bases at V and 0 bases at J, with 16 bases between. There are 16 residues in the CDR3. Germline V CDR1 and CDR2: SGHDT, YYEEEE. CDR3 in DNA: TGTGCCAGCAGCCCTAAGATAGGGTTCATGAACACTGAAGCTTTCTTT. It encodes CASSPKIGFMNTEAFF.

The table lists this clone with a few counts. The chain couples TRBV9 to TRBJ1-2; 7 bases match TRBD1. Germline CDR1 is SGDLS and CDR2 is YYNGEE. V dropped 2 bases and J dropped 8; count of bases not matched to a gene: 12. The CDR3 totals 15 residues. The CDR3, as DNA: TGTGCCAGCAGCGTGCAAGGGGGCGATCAGAGCGGCTACACCTTC. Its translation is CASSVQGGDQSGYTF.

The rearrangement joins TRBV4-1 to TRBJ1-1, with D hard to call. The CDR3 extends over 14 amino acids. V lost 3 bases, J lost 2 bases, and 10 bases lay in between. Germline-derived CDR1 and CDR2 are MGHRA and YSYEKL. Here the CDR3 reads CASSQLERNTEAFF. The DNA of the CDR3 is TGCGCCAGCAGCCAGTTAGAGCGCAACACTGAAGCTTTCTTT.

This clone was detected once. The chain combines TRBV6-6 with TRBJ1-5, with 9 bases that match TRBD1. Per the germline V gene, CDR1 is MNHNY and CDR2 is SVGAGI (reference sequence). After removal of 7 bases from V and 0 bases from J, the junction contained 16 bases not matched to a gene. The CDR3 runs 19 residues. This CDR3 is CASNRQRGQGFLSNQPQHF. In DNA form, the CDR3 reads TGTGCCAGCAATCGACAAAGGGGACAGGGATTTCTTAGCAATCAGCCCCAGCATTTT.

Only one count was recorded for this clone. The CDR3 DNA reads TGTGCCAGCTCACGCGCGACGGTTGGCTATGGCTACACCTTC. It encodes CASSRATVGYGYTF. The V gene is TRBV18, the J gene TRBJ1-2, with D unclear. CDR3 size: 14 residues. The V gene lost 4 bases and the J gene lost 4 bases, with 13 bases spanning the gap. Germline CDR1 KGHSH, CDR2 LQKENI.

The rearrangement uses TRBV18 and TRBJ2-7, with 7 bases fitting TRBD2. Germline V gene sequence: CDR1 KGHSH, CDR2 LQKENI. There are 15 residues in the CDR3. J lost 7 bases, V lost 6 bases, and 15 bases had no gene match. The CDR3 DNA reads TGTGCCAGCTCCCCCAACGGGGGGTTCGGGAATGAGCAGTACTTC. As protein: CASSPNGGFGNEQYF. Drawing the rest from reference TRBV18 and TRBJ2-7, the complete variable domain is NAGVMQNPRHLVRRRGQEARLRCSPMKGHSHVYWYRQLPEEGLKFMVYLQKENIIDESGMPKERFSAEFPKEGPSILRIQQVVRGDSAAYFCASSPNGGFGNEQYFGPGTRLTVT.

The rearrangement uses TRBV2 and TRBJ2-2; D could derive from TRBD1 or TRBD2 (5 bases each). V gave up 9 bases and J gave up 2 bases, with 10 bases separating them. The CDR3 runs 13 residues. Germline lookup yields CDR1 SNHLY and CDR2 FYNNEI. The CDR3 nucleotides read TGTGCCAGTGGGACGGGAAACACCGGGGAGCTGTTTTTT. It codes for CASGTGNTGELFF.

This clone has just a few counts. This chain connects TRBV28 to TRBJ1-2; 9 nucleotides match TRBD1. V lost 3 bases, J lost 4 bases, and 6 bases stayed unmatched. The CDR3 contains 15 residues. The V gene's germline CDR1 is MDHEN and CDR2 SYDVKM. The CDR3 nucleotides are TGTGCCAGCAGTTTTGGGGACAGGGAGATCTATGGCTACACCTTC. Translation gives CASSFGDREIYGYTF.

The chain carries TRBV5-6 and TRBJ1-2, with D possibly TRBD1 on 5 matching bases. With 4 bases removed from V and 5 bases from J, the gap between germline ends came to 15 bases. This CDR3 is built from 14 residues. CDR1 and CDR2 (germline): SGHDT, YYEEEE. The CDR3 DNA reads TGTGCCAGCAGCGACAGCGGGACCGTATATGGCTACACCTTC. Its translation: CASSDSGTVYGYTF.

In DNA form, the CDR3 reads TGCGCCAGCAGCGATTATAACACTGAAGCTTTCTTT. As protein: CASSDYNTEAFF. V and J are TRBV5-1 and TRBJ1-1; D is unresolved. The CDR3 contains 12 residues. In germline, CDR1 is SGHRS, CDR2 YFSETQ. V was clipped by 4 bases and J by 2 bases, with 6 bases between them.

The chain employs TRBV5-1 and TRBJ1-5; D may be TRBD1 (5 bases). The CDR3 length is 16 residues. V lost 5 bases and J lost 0, with 15 bases in between. The germline CDR1 and CDR2 sequences are SGHRS and YFSETQ. In DNA, the CDR3 is TGCGCCAGCAGGACAGAACGTTATACTAGCAATCAGCCCCAGCATTTT. It yields the protein CASRTERYTSNQPQHF.